Listed here is a single T cell receptor (beta chain). Libraries were prepared by immunoSEQ multiplex PCR; TCRdb keeps only in-frame clonotypes and omits some of them. The table has fewer than 150,000 clones, under 90% seen once; the top ten hold 7% to 9%. These data come from a study of T cell responses to AZD1222 COVID-19 vaccine. V dropped 4 bases and J dropped 0 bases, with 10 bases sitting between them. This CDR3 spans 15 amino acids. Per germline, CDR1 SGDLS and CDR2 YYNGEE. This chain joins TRBV9 and TRBJ2-2; a weak D match, TRBD2 (5 bases). This TCR derives from an adult in good health. The starting material was peripheral blood, obtained on day 0 of AZD1222 vaccination. The DNA of the CDR3 is TGTGCCAGCAGCCCACCCGGGACGAACACCGGGGAGCTGTTTTTT. Amino acid sequence: CASSPPGTNTGELFF.